A selection of T cell receptor beta chains follows, all from one sample in a study of T cell responses to AZD1222 COVID-19 vaccine. The protocol was immunoSEQ multiplex PCR, while the TCRdb copy is restricted to in-frame clones and leaves out a portion. The data hold fewer than 150,000 clones, with 88% observed a single time. The specimen comprised peripheral blood, sampled 28 days after the second AZD1222 dose. The receptors were sampled from an adult who received the AZD1222 COVID-19 vaccine. The CDR3 runs from the conserved cysteine through the conserved F or W. Clone size is stated in some rows and not others, as once, few, many or a class when expanded.

V gene	J gene	clone size	CDR3 protein
TRBV19	TRBJ2-1	once	CASSPSGDRYNEQFF
TRBV29-1	TRBJ2-3	once	CSVAITSYTQYF
TRBV15	TRBJ2-5	-	CATSRDPEETQYF
TRBV29-1	TRBJ1-3	-	CSPMTGIFGILRQATIYF
TRBV29-1	TRBJ1-2	-	CSVQGAYYGYTF
TRBV7-9	TRBJ2-5	-	CASSLDGATQYF
TRBV3-1/TRBV3-2	TRBJ1-2	-	CASSQDRHNGYTF
TRBV19	TRBJ1-6	-	CACAPSSSSHSPLHF
TRBV7-2	TRBJ2-7	-	CASSLNPLGYEQYF
TRBV5-4	TRBJ2-2	-	CASSTGQVPTGELFF
TRBV13	TRBJ1-5	-	CASSLGLGGQPQHF
TRBV12-3/TRBV12-4	TRBJ1-4	-	CASSPSGSEKLFF
TRBV24-1	TRBJ2-5	once	CATSDRDGREETQYF
TRBV5-1	TRBJ2-3	-	CASSSKPSDSPSSTDTQYF
TRBV11-2	TRBJ1-1	-	CASSSLGGLFTEAFF
TRBV27	TRBJ1-6	-	CASSPYNSPLHF
TRBV2	TRBJ2-5	-	CASKETGLQETQYF
TRBV27	TRBJ2-5	-	CASSFQGGETQYF
TRBV6-5	TRBJ1-1	few	CASSSPRGNTEAFF
TRBV3-1/TRBV3-2	TRBJ1-6	-	CASSHQMTGGRAPLHF
TRBV11-3	TRBJ1-1	-	CASSSDRYTEAFF
TRBV30	TRBJ2-3	-	CAWSVGDTQYF
TRBV29-1	TRBJ2-7	-	CSVPEGAYEQYF
TRBV7-2	TRBJ1-2	-	CASSLGLRGADYGYTF
TRBV7-8	TRBJ2-1	-	CASSYRLAGGLNEQFF
TRBV9	TRBJ2-3	-	CASSSVTGADTQYF
TRBV2	TRBJ1-6	-	CASSGQGGSNSPLHF
TRBV7-2	TRBJ1-3	-	CASSQTVIQGGSGNTIYF
TRBV11-2	TRBJ1-2	-	CASSFNYQGTGEGERGYTF
TRBV19	TRBJ2-5	-	CASSMSRGSETQYF
TRBV3-1/TRBV3-2	TRBJ2-2	-	CASSQGGGVGTGELFF
TRBV12-3/TRBV12-4	TRBJ2-1	-	CASSLVVGYEQFF
TRBV25-1	TRBJ2-2	-	CASSPPPGDTGELFF
TRBV2	TRBJ2-1	once	CASKGTSGPNEQFF
TRBV12-3/TRBV12-4	TRBJ1-5	once	CASSLGGFKPQHF
TRBV3-1/TRBV3-2	TRBJ2-1	-	CASSQGISWNNEQFF
TRBV19	TRBJ1-2	once	CASSRGILNYGYTF